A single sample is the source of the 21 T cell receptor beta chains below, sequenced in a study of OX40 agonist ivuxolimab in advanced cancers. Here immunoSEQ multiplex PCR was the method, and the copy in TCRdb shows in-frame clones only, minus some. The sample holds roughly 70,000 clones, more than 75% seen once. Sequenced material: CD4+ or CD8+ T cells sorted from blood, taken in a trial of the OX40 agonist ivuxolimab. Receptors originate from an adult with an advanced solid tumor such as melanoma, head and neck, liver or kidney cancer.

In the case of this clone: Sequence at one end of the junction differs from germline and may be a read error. CDR3 in amino acids: CASSDSGNTIYF. CDR3 sequence (DNA): TGTGCCAGCAGTGACTCTGGAAACACCATATATTTT. The V call is TRBV6-6, the J call TRBJ1-3; D is undetermined. This CDR3 has 12 residues. The germline V gene has CDR1 MNHNY and CDR2 SVGAGI (reference sequence).

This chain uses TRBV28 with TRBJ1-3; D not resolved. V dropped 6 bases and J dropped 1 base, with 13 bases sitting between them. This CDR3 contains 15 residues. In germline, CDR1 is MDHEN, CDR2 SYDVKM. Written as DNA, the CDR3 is TGTGCCAGCAGCCCCTACGGCACATCTGGAAACACCATATATTTT. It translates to CASSPYGTSGNTIYF.

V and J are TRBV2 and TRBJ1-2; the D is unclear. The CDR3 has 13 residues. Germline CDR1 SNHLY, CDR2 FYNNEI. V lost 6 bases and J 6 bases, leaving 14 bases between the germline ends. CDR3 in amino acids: CASRGTPFDGYTF. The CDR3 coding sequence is TGTGCCAGCAGGGGCACACCGTTTGATGGCTACACCTTC.

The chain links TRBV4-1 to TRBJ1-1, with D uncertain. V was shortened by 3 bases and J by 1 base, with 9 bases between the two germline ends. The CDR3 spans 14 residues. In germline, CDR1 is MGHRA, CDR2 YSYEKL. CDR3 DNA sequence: TGCGCCAGCAGCCATCTCCTGGGGAACACTGAAGCTTTCTTT. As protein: CASSHLLGNTEAFF.

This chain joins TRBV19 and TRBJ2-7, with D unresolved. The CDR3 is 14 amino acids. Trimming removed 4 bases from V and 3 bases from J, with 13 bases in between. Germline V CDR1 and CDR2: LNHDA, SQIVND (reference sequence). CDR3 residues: CASSKAPAYYEQYF. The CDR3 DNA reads TGTGCCAGTAGTAAGGCCCCCGCTTACTACGAGCAGTACTTC.

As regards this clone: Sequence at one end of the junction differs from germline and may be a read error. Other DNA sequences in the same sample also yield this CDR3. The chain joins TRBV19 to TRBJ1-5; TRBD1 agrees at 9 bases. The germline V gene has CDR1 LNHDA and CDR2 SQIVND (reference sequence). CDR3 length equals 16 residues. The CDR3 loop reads CASSIPGQGSNQPQHF. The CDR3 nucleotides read TGCGCCAGTAGTATCCCGGGACAGGGAAGCAATCAGCCCCAGCATTTT.

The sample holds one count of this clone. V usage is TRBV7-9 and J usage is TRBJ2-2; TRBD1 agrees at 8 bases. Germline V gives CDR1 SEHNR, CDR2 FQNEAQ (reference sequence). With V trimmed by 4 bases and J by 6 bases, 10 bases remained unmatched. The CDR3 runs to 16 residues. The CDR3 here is CASSSGQGTTAGELFF. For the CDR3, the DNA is TGTGCCAGCAGCTCCGGACAGGGAACGACGGCCGGGGAGCTGTTTTTT.

The CDR3 DNA sequence: TGCACACACCAGGACACTGAAGCTTTCTTT. It yields the protein CTHQDTEAFF. The chain carries TRBV20-1 and TRBJ1-1; D ambiguous. In germline, CDR1 is DFQATT, CDR2 SNEGSKA (reference sequence). The CDR3 spans 10 residues.

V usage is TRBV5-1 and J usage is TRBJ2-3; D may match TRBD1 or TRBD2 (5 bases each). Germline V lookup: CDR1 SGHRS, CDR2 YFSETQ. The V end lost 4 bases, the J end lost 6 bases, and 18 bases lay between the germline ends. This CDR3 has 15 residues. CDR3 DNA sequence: TGCGCCAGCAGCAAAAATGCCGGGACGTTGGATACGCAGTATTTT. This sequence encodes CASSKNAGTLDTQYF.

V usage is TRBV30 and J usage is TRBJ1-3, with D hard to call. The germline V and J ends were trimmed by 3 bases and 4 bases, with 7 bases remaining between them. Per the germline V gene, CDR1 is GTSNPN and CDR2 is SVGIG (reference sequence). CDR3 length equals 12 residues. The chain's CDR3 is CAWSRGGNTIYF. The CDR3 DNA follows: TGTGCCTGGAGCCGAGGGGGAAACACCATATATTTT.

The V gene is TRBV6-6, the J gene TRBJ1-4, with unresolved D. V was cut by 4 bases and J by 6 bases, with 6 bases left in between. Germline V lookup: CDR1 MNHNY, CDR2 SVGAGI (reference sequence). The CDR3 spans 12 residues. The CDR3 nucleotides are TGTGCCAGCAGTTCCCGCGATGAAAAACTGTTTTTT. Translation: CASSSRDEKLFF.

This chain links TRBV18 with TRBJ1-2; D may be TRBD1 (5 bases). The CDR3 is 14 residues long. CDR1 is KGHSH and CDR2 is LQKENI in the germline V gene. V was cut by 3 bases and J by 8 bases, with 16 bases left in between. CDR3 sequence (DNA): TGTGCCAGCTCACCGAGGATCAGGGAGGGCGGCTACACCTTC. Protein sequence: CASSPRIREGGYTF.

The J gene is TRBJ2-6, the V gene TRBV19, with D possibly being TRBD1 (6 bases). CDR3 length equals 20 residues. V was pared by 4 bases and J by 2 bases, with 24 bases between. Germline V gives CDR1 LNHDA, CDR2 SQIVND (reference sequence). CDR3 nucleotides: TGTGCCAGTAGTACTTACAGGGTAAAACAGTTGTCGGCTGGGGCCAACGTCCTGACTTTC. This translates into CASSTYRVKQLSAGANVLTF.

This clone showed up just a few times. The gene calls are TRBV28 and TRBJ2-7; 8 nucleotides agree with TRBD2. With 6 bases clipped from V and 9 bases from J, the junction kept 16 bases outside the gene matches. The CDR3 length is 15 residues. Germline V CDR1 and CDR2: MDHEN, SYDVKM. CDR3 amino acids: CASSSSASGQGGQYF. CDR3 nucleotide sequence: TGTGCCAGCAGCTCTTCGGCTAGCGGGCAAGGTGGGCAGTACTTC.

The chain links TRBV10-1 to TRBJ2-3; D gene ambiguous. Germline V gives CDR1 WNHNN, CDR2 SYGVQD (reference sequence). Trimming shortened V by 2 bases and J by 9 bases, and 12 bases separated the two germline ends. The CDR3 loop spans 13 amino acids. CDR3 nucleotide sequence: TGCGCCAGCAGTGAGGTGTCCGTGGTCACGCAGTATTTT. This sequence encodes CASSEVSVVTQYF.

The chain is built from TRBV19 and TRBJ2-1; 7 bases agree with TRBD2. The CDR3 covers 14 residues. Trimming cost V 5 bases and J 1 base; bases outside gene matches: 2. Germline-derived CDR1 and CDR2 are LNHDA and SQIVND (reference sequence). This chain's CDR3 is CASSPGGSYNEQFF. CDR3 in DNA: TGTGCCAGTAGTCCCGGGGGGTCCTACAATGAGCAGTTCTTC.

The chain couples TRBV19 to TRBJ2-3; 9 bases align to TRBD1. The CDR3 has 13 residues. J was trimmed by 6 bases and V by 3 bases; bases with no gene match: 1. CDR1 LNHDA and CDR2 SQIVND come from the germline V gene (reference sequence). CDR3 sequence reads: CASSMGTGDTQYF. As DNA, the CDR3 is TGTGCCAGTAGTATGGGGACAGGGGATACGCAGTATTTT.

The CDR3 region is CASSLTNSYEQYF. The CDR3 DNA is TGTGCCAGCAGCCTGACAAACTCCTACGAGCAGTACTTC. The V and J genes are TRBV5-8 and TRBJ2-7, with D uncertain. CDR1 SGHTS and CDR2 YDEGEE come from the germline V gene. CDR3 length: 13 amino acids. Between the trimmed V and J ends, which lost 4 bases and 0 bases, there was a span of 8 bases.

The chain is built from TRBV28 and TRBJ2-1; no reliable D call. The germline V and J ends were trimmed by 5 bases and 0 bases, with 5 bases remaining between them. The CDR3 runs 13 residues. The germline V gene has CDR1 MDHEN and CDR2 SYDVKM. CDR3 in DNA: TGTGCCAGCAGTCTGAGCTCCTACAATGAGCAGTTCTTC. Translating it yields CASSLSSYNEQFF.

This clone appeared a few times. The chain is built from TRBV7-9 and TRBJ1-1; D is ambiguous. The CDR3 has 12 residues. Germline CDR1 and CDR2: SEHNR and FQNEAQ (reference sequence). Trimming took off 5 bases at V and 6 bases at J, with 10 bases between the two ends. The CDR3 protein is CASSGDSPEAFF. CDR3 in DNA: TGTGCCAGCAGCGGGGATTCCCCTGAAGCTTTCTTT.

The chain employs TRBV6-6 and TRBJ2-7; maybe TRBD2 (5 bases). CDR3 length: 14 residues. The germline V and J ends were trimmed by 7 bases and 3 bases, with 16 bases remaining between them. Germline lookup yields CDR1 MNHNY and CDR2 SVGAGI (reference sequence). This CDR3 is CASTLPGINYEQYF. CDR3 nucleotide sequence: TGTGCCAGCACCCTCCCGGGGATTAACTACGAGCAGTACTTC.